A selection of T cell receptor beta chains follows, all from one sample in a study of cytomegalovirus exposure and HLA in healthy donors. Here immunoSEQ multiplex PCR was the method, and the copy in TCRdb shows in-frame clones only, minus some. This table has about 240,000 clones, around 88% appearing once. Sample: PBMCs. These receptors were taken from a woman between 25 and 40 years old in good health and CMV-seropositive. CDR3s leave out the opening cysteine and the closing phenylalanine or tryptophan. The order of the fields is CDR3 length, J gene, clone size, V gene, CDR3 protein. The size field is filled for only some rows; it gives once, few, many or a size class.

CDR3 length: 10; J gene: TRBJ1-2; clone size: -; V gene: TRBV30; CDR3 protein: AWFLGGEGYT
CDR3 length: 10; J gene: TRBJ2-7; clone size: -; V gene: TRBV28; CDR3 protein: ASSSTGYEQY
CDR3 length: 16; J gene: TRBJ2-2; clone size: -; V gene: TRBV5-1; CDR3 protein: ASSLVSQGAANTGELF
CDR3 length: 13; J gene: TRBJ2-7; clone size: -; V gene: TRBV5-1; CDR3 protein: ASSVGQGALYEQY
CDR3 length: 15; J gene: TRBJ2-5; clone size: -; V gene: TRBV4-2; CDR3 protein: ASSPSRASGTQETQY
CDR3 length: 11; J gene: TRBJ2-1; clone size: -; V gene: TRBV7-2; CDR3 protein: ASSLESSNEQF
CDR3 length: 9; J gene: TRBJ2-3; clone size: once; V gene: TRBV11-2; CDR3 protein: ASSLSETQY
CDR3 length: 12; J gene: TRBJ1-1; clone size: -; V gene: TRBV5-1; CDR3 protein: ASKRGQLDTEAF
CDR3 length: 11; J gene: TRBJ1-1; clone size: few; V gene: TRBV5-1; CDR3 protein: ASTDTMNTEAF
CDR3 length: 17; J gene: TRBJ2-1; clone size: -; V gene: TRBV5-1; CDR3 protein: ASSSSTGTSGILRNEQF
CDR3 length: 14; J gene: TRBJ1-1; clone size: -; V gene: TRBV27; CDR3 protein: ASSLSLGTANTEAF
CDR3 length: 14; J gene: TRBJ2-7; clone size: -; V gene: TRBV5-4; CDR3 protein: ASSLGVGGASYEQY
CDR3 length: 11; J gene: TRBJ2-7; clone size: -; V gene: TRBV27; CDR3 protein: ASSPGSAYEQY